These 7 T cell receptor beta chains share one sample of origin, sequenced in a study of shared T cell receptors in the human thymus. Profiled with immunoSEQ multiplex PCR; TCRdb holds only in-frame clones, not every one. The sample has 600,000 to 900,000 clones; 70% to 90% are singletons. The data also belong to a second study, concerning human thymus T cells.

Sequencing used thymocytes. These receptors all come from a girl under three years old with a congenital heart defect.

The J gene is TRBJ2-5, the V gene TRBV13; D is perhaps TRBD2 (5 bases). This CDR3 has 16 residues. V shed 4 bases and J shed 5 bases, with 20 bases lying between them. Germline V lookup: CDR1 PRHDT, CDR2 FYEKMQ (reference sequence). The DNA of the CDR3 is TGTGCCAGCAGCTCCGCCGGGAAGGGCCGTCGCGAGACCCAGTACTTC. Translated: CASSSAGKGRRETQYF.

The rearrangement uses TRBV7-8 and TRBJ2-1; 7 nucleotides agree with TRBD2. This CDR3 region has 18 residues. J gave up 5 bases and V 3 bases, and 16 bases lay outside the gene matches. Germline values: CDR1 SGHVS, CDR2 FQNEAQ. CDR3 DNA sequence: TGTGCCAGCAGCTTGGGGGGGAGCGTTAAACGTAGAAACAATGAGCAGTTCTTC. Amino acid sequence: CASSLGGSVKRRNNEQFF.

This chain connects TRBV6-5 to TRBJ1-1, with TRBD1 matching over 9 bases. V shed 5 bases, J shed 5 bases, and the junction held 6 bases outside the gene matches. Per germline, CDR1 MNHEY and CDR2 SVGAGI. The CDR3 runs 14 residues. The CDR3 loop is CASSTGTGRTEAFF. CDR3 nucleotide sequence: TGTGCCAGCAGTACTGGGACAGGGCGGACTGAAGCTTTCTTT.

V is TRBV6-5 and J is TRBJ1-1, with D possibly TRBD1 on 5 matching bases. Germline values: CDR1 MNHEY, CDR2 SVGAGI. CDR3 length equals 15 residues. The germline V and J ends were trimmed by 6 bases and 4 bases, with 18 bases remaining between them. As DNA, the CDR3 is TGTGCCAGCAGCCATCAGGACGGGGGGGGCACTGAAGCTTTCTTT. This gives the protein CASSHQDGGGTEAFF.

This chain links TRBV19 with TRBJ2-5; tentatively, D is TRBD2 (6 bases). Germline V gene lookup returns CDR1 LNHDA and CDR2 SQIVND (reference sequence). The CDR3 length is 13 residues. V was clipped by 3 bases and J by 5 bases, with 10 bases between them. CDR3 in DNA: TGTGCCAGTAGTATCGGGGGACGGGAGACCCAGTACTTC. Its protein product is CASSIGGRETQYF.

This chain links TRBV5-1 with TRBJ1-1; the D gene is possibly TRBD1 (5 bases). Germline CDR1 and CDR2: SGHRS and YFSETQ. Trimming took off 2 bases at V and 1 base at J, with 6 bases between the two ends. This CDR3 is 13 amino acids long. The CDR3 sequence is CASSLGENTEAFF. CDR3 nucleotides: TGCGCCAGCAGCTTAGGGGAGAACACTGAAGCTTTCTTT.

The genes are TRBV5-1 and TRBJ1-2, with 7 bases fitting TRBD1. The V gene's germline CDR1 is SGHRS and CDR2 YFSETQ. The CDR3 is 14 residues long. The junction had 10 bases not matched to a gene; V was cut back by 3 bases and J by 8 bases. CDR3 amino acids: CASSYWRTGDGYTF. DNA of the CDR3: TGCGCCAGCAGCTATTGGCGAACAGGGGACGGCTACACCTTC.